This TCR beta chain derives from a study of cytomegalovirus exposure and HLA in healthy donors. Germline V CDR1 and CDR2: MGHRA, YSYEKL. This CDR3 is built from 18 residues. V lost 4 bases and J 4 bases, leaving 24 bases between the germline ends. Assay: immunoSEQ multiplex PCR; the TCRdb copy retains only in-frame clones and omits some. The sample contains about 64,000 clones, 80% to 90% of which appear only once. J is TRBJ2-3 and V is TRBV4-1; TRBD2 might be the D (7 bases). Sequencing was performed on PBMCs. This TCR came from a woman aged 18-35 years in good health and CMV-seronegative. CDR3 loop: CASSLNLRGGRSSDTQYF. The CDR3 DNA follows: TGCGCCAGCAGCCTAAACTTGAGGGGGGGCCGGAGTTCAGATACGCAGTATTTT.